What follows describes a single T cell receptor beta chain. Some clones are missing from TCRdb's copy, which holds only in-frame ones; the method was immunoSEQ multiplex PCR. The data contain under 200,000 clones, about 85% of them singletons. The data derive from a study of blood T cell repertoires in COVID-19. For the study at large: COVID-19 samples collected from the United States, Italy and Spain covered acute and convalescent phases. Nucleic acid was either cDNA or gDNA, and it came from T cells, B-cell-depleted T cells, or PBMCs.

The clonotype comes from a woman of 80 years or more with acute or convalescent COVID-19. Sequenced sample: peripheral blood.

The CDR3 bases are TGCGCCAGCAGCCAAGCGGCGGGGGGTGGCACAGATACGCAGTATTTT. Protein: CASSQAAGGGTDTQYF. This rearrangement joins TRBV4-3 to TRBJ2-3; 8 positions match TRBD2. The CDR3 length is 16 residues. V shed 1 base, J shed 1 base, and the junction held 4 bases outside the gene matches. CDR1 LGHNA and CDR2 YSLEER come from the germline V gene.